Sequencing of this T cell receptor (beta chain) was carried out in a study of control samples from healthy donors and cancer patients. TCRdb keeps only in-frame clones here, not all; method: immunoSEQ multiplex PCR. Here the sample spans approximately 60,000 clones, 70% to 90% being singletons. The germline V gene encodes CDR1 SGHRS and CDR2 YFSETQ. The CDR3 spans 13 residues. V was cut by 8 bases and J by 1 base, with 12 bases left in between. The sample taken for sequencing was blood. This sequence originates from a middle-aged man in good health. The rearrangement links TRBV5-1 to TRBJ1-1; D is perhaps TRBD1 (6 bases). Here the CDR3 reads CASARTANTEAFF. CDR3 nucleotide sequence: TGCGCCAGTGCTAGGACAGCGAACACTGAAGCTTTCTTT.